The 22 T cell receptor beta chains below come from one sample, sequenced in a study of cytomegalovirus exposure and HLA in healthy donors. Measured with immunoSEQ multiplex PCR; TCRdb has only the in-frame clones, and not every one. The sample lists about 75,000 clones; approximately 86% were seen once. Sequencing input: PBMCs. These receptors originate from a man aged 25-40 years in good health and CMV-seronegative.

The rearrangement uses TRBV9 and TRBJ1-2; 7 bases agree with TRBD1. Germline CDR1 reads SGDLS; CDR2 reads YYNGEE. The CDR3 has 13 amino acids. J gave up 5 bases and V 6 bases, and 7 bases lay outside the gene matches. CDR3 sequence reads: CASMRQGPYGYTF. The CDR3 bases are TGTGCCAGCATGAGACAGGGACCTTATGGCTACACCTTC.

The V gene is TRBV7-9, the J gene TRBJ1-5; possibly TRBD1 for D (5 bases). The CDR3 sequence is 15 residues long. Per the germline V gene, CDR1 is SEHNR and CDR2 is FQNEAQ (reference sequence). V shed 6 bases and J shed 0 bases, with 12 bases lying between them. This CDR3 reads CASSKDSYSNQPQHF. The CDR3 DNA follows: TGTGCCAGCAGTAAAGACAGCTATAGCAATCAGCCCCAGCATTTT.

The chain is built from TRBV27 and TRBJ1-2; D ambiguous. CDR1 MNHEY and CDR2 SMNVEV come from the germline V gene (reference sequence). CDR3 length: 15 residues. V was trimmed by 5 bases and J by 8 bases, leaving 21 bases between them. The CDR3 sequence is CASSPTPGQPGGYTF. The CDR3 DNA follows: TGTGCCAGCAGTCCTACCCCTGGGCAGCCCGGCGGCTACACCTTC.

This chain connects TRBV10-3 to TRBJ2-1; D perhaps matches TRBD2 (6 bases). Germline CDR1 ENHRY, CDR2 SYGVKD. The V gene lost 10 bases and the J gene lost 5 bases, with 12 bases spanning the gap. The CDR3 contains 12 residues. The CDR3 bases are TGTGCCAGCCGGGACTCGAACAATGAGCAGTTCTTC. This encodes CASRDSNNEQFF.

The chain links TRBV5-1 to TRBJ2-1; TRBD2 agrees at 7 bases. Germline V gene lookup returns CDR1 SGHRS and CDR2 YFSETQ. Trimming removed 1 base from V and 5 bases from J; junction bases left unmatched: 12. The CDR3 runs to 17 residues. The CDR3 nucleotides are TGCGCCAGCAGCTTGTTGAGCGGGGACCCGTTGAACAATGAGCAGTTCTTC. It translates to CASSLLSGDPLNNEQFF. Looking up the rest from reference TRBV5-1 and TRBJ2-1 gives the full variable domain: KAGVTQTPRYLIKTRGQQVTLSCSPISGHRSVSWYQQTPGQGLQFLFEYFSETQRNKGNFPGRFSGRQFSNSRSEMNVSTLELGDSALYLCASSLLSGDPLNNEQFFGPGTRLTVL.

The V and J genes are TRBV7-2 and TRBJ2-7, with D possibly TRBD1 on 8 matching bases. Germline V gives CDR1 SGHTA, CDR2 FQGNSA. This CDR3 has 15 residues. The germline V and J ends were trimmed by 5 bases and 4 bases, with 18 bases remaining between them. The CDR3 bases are TGTGCCAGCAGCCCCCAGACAGGGGAGGGTTACGAGCAGTACTTC. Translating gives CASSPQTGEGYEQYF.

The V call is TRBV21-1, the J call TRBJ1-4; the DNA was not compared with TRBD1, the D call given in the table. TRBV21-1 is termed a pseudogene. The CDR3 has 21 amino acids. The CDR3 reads CASSKELTTGTDSVGNEKLFF. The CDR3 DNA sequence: TGTGCCAGCAGCAAAGAACTTACGACCGGGACAGACAGTGTGGGAAATGAAAAACTGTTTTTT.

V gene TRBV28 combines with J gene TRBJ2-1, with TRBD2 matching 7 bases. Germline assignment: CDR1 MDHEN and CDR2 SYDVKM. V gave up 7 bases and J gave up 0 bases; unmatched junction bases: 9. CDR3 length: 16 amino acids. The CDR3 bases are TGTGCCAGCAATCCGGGGGGTCCAAGCTCCTACAATGAGCAGTTCTTC. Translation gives CASNPGGPSSYNEQFF. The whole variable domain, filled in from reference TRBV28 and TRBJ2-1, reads DVKVTQSSRYLVKRTGEKVFLECVQDMDHENMFWYRQDPGLGLRLIYFSYDVKMKEKGDIPEGYSVSREKKERFSLILESASTNQTSMYLCASNPGGPSSYNEQFFGPGTRLTVL.

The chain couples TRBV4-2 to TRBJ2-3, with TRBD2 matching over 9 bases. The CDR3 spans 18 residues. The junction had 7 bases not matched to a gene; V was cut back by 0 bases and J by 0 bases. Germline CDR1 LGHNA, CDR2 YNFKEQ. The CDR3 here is CASSQDNGLAGSTDTQYF. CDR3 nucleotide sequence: TGTGCCAGCAGCCAAGATAACGGGCTAGCGGGGAGCACAGATACGCAGTATTTT.

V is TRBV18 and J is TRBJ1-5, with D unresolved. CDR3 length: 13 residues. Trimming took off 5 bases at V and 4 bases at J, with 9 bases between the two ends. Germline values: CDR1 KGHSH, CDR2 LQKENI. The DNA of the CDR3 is TGTGCCAGCTCAATAGAAGTAAATCAGCCCCAGCATTTT. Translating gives CASSIEVNQPQHF.

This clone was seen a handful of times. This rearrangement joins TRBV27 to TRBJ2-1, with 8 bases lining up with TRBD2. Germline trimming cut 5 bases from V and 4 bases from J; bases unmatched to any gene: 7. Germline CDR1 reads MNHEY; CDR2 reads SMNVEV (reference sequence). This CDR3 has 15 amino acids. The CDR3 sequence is CASSLGLELYNEQFF. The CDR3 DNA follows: TGTGCCAGCAGTCTGGGACTAGAACTATACAATGAGCAGTTCTTC.

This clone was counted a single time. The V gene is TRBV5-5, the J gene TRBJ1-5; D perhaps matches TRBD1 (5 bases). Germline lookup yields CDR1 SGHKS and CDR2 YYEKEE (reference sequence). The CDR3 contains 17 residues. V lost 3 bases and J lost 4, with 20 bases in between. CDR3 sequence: CASSWGTTLGRNQPQHF. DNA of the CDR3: TGTGCCAGCAGCTGGGGGACCACCCTCGGGAGGAATCAGCCCCAGCATTTT.

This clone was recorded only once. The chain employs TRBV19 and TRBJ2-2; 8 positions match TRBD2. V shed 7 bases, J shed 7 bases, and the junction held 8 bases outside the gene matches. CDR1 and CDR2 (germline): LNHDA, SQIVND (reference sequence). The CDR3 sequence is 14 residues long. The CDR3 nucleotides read TGTGCCAGTACCAAGATAGCGGGGATCGGGGAGCTGTTTTTT. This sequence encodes CASTKIAGIGELFF.

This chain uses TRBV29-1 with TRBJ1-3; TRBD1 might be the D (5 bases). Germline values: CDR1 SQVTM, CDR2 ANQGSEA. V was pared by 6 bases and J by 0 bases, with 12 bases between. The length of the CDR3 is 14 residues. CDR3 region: CSVQGWDSGNTIYF. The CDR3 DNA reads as TGCAGCGTGCAGGGTTGGGACTCTGGAAACACCATATATTTT.

The CDR3 spells CASSLDGGYETQYF. The CDR3 DNA sequence: TGTGCCAGCAGCTTAGATGGGGGCTATGAGACCCAGTACTTC. The chain employs TRBV11-3 and TRBJ2-5; the D gene is possibly TRBD1 (6 bases). The V gene's germline CDR1 is SGHNT and CDR2 YENEEA. This CDR3 has 14 residues. The V and J ends lost 0 bases and 5 bases respectively, with 10 bases between them.

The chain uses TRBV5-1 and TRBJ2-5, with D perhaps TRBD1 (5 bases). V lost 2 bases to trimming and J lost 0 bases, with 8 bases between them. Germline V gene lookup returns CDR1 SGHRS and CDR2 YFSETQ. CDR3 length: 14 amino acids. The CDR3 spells CASSLGRDQETQYF. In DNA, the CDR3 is TGCGCCAGCAGCTTAGGCAGGGACCAAGAGACCCAGTACTTC. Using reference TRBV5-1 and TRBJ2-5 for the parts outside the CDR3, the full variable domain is KAGVTQTPRYLIKTRGQQVTLSCSPISGHRSVSWYQQTPGQGLQFLFEYFSETQRNKGNFPGRFSGRQFSNSRSEMNVSTLELGDSALYLCASSLGRDQETQYFGPGTRLLVL.

The CDR3 coding sequence is TGCGCCAGCAGCCCAAGGGAGGGTAGCGTCTACGAGCAGTACTTC. It translates to CASSPREGSVYEQYF. J is TRBJ2-7 and V is TRBV4-1; 7 bases agree with TRBD2. The V gene end was trimmed by 4 bases and the J gene end by 3 bases; junction bases not matched to a gene: 9. This CDR3 region has 15 residues. The germline CDR1 and CDR2 sequences are MGHRA and YSYEKL.

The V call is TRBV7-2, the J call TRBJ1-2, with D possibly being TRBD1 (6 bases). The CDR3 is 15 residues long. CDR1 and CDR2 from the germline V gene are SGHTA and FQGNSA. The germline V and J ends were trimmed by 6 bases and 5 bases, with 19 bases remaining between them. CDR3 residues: CASSSQGNVVYGYTF. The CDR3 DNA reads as TGTGCCAGCAGTTCGCAGGGGAACGTAGTTTATGGCTACACCTTC.

The CDR3 bases are TGTGCCAGCACCCCCGGGGAGACCCAGTACTTC. Its protein product is CASTPGETQYF. This sequence joins TRBV2 and TRBJ2-5; D is unclear. CDR1 and CDR2 from the germline V gene are SNHLY and FYNNEI. The CDR3 spans 11 residues. Trimming removed 7 bases from V and 5 bases from J, with 8 bases in between.

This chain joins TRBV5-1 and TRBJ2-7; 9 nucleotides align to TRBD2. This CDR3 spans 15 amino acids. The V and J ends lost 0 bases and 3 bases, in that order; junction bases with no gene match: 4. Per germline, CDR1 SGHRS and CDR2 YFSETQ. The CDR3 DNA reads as TGCGCCAGCAGCTTGGCTAGCGGGACATACTACGAGCAGTACTTC. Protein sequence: CASSLASGTYYEQYF. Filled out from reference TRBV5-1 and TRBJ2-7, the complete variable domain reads KAGVTQTPRYLIKTRGQQVTLSCSPISGHRSVSWYQQTPGQGLQFLFEYFSETQRNKGNFPGRFSGRQFSNSRSEMNVSTLELGDSALYLCASSLASGTYYEQYFGPGTRLTVT.

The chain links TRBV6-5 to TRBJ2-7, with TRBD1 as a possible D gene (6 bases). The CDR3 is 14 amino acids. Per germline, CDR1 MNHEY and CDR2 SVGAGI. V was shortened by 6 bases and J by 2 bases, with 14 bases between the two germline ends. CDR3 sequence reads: CASSAGDKTYEQYV. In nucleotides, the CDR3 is TGTGCCAGCAGCGCCGGGGACAAAACCTACGAGCAGTACGTC.

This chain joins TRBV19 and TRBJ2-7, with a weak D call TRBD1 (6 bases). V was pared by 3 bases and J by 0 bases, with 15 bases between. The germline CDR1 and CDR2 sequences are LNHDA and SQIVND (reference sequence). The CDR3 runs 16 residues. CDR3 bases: TGTGCCAGTAGTATCGCTGGGCAGGGGAGCTCCTACGAGCAGTACTTC. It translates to CASSIAGQGSSYEQYF.